This T cell receptor beta chain originates from a study of control samples from healthy donors and cancer patients. Profiled with immunoSEQ multiplex PCR; TCRdb holds only in-frame clones, not every one. The sample contains about 150,000 clones, approximately 93% of which appear only once. This CDR3 has 13 amino acids. V lost 1 base and J lost 10; bases outside the gene matches: 3. Per germline, CDR1 KGHSH and CDR2 LQKENI. The V gene is TRBV18, the J gene TRBJ2-1, with 8 bases matching TRBD1. Material: blood. The receptor was derived from a man between 35 and 55 years old in good health. Here the CDR3 reads CASSPQDREEQFF. The CDR3 nucleotides read TGTGCCAGCTCACCACAGGACAGGGAAGAGCAGTTCTTC.